This passage covers 19 T cell receptor beta chains from one sample sequenced in a study of Ad26.COV2.S vaccination and SARS-CoV-2 variants. Data came from immunoSEQ multiplex PCR; TCRdb stores just in-frame clones and leaves some out. The sample lists under 150,000 clones, roughly 85% occurring once. The specimen comprised peripheral blood, sampled after recovery from COVID-19. These receptors were obtained from a human donor who had recovered from COVID-19.

CDR3 sequence: CASSQGAVTEAFF. The CDR3 DNA follows: TGTGCCAGCAGTCAGGGGGCAGTGACTGAAGCTTTCTTT. The V call is TRBV6-5, the J call TRBJ1-1, with 8 positions matching TRBD1. CDR3 length: 13 amino acids. V lost 5 bases to trimming and J lost 5 bases; unmatched junction nucleotides: 4. CDR1 is MNHEY, CDR2 SVGAGI, per germline.

The chain recombines TRBV5-1 with TRBJ2-7, with D possibly called TRBD1 or TRBD2 (5 bases each). From germline, CDR1 is SGHRS and CDR2 YFSETQ. This CDR3 has 15 residues. V was shortened by 4 bases and J by 6 bases, with 20 bases between the two germline ends. CDR3 bases: TGCGCCAGCAGCACCACGGGACGCATCTCTAGCGAGCAGTACTTC. It translates to CASSTTGRISSEQYF.

CDR3 loop: CASSLGGFYNSPLHF. CDR3 bases: TGTGCCAGCAGTTTGGGAGGGTTCTATAATTCACCCCTCCACTTT. The gene calls are TRBV28 and TRBJ1-6; D is unclear. Deletions cut 3 bases from V and 3 bases from J, with 9 bases between. From germline, CDR1 is MDHEN and CDR2 SYDVKM. CDR3 length: 15 amino acids.

This clone was seen only a few times. This chain connects TRBV5-3 to TRBJ1-5; D is undetermined. TRBV5-3 is an ORF; its function is uncertain. The CDR3 sequence is 16 residues long. Trimming pared 4 bases from V and 4 bases from J, leaving 18 bases between. CDR3: CARSASQIPTNQPQHF. CDR3 nucleotide sequence: TGTGCCAGAAGCGCCTCCCAGATCCCAACAAATCAGCCCCAGCATTTT.

V and J are TRBV28 and TRBJ1-5, with D possibly matching TRBD1 (5 bases). Trimming stripped 6 bases from V and 3 bases from J, with 12 bases between. Germline V lookup: CDR1 MDHEN, CDR2 SYDVKM. The CDR3 length is 14 residues. CDR3 residues: CASRAGRYNQPQHF. CDR3 coding DNA: TGTGCCAGCAGGGCGGGGCGCTACAATCAGCCCCAGCATTTT. The variable domain in full, completed from reference TRBV28 and TRBJ1-5, reads DVKVTQSSRYLVKRTGEKVFLECVQDMDHENMFWYRQDPGLGLRLIYFSYDVKMKEKGDIPEGYSVSREKKERFSLILESASTNQTSMYLCASRAGRYNQPQHFGDGTRLSIL.

The rearrangement joins TRBV6-5 to TRBJ1-4; TRBD1 is a possible D gene (5 bases). The CDR3 has 12 residues. From germline, CDR1 is MNHEY and CDR2 SVGAGI. V lost 11 bases to trimming and J lost 3 bases, with 10 bases between them. The chain's CDR3 is CAGQGSNEKLFF. CDR3 DNA sequence: TGTGCCGGGCAGGGATCTAATGAAAAACTGTTTTTT.

The gene calls are TRBV6-5 and TRBJ1-2; D might be TRBD1 (5 bases). Trimming took off 0 bases at V and 5 bases at J, with 10 bases between the two ends. Germline V lookup: CDR1 MNHEY, CDR2 SVGAGI. The CDR3 has 14 amino acids. CDR3 in amino acids: CASSYSGRGYGYTF. CDR3 nucleotides: TGTGCCAGCAGTTACTCAGGGAGGGGATATGGCTACACCTTC.

V and J are TRBV6-5 and TRBJ2-3; 7 bases are a match to TRBD2. V dropped 4 bases and J dropped 0; count of bases not matched to a gene: 4. The CDR3 covers 15 residues. Germline lookup yields CDR1 MNHEY and CDR2 SVGAGI. This CDR3 reads CASSSGDYSTDTQYF. In DNA form, the CDR3 reads TGTGCCAGCAGTTCCGGGGACTATAGCACAGATACGCAGTATTTT.

The chain combines TRBV30 with TRBJ2-5; 13 positions match TRBD2. This CDR3 contains 15 residues. J was trimmed by 1 base and V by 1 base; bases with no gene match: 0. CDR1 is GTSNPN and CDR2 is SVGIG in the germline V gene (reference sequence). CDR3 coding DNA: TGTGCCTGGAGTGGACTAGCGGGGGGCCAAGAGACCCAGTACTTC. Translation gives CAWSGLAGGQETQYF.

The chain combines TRBV4-1 with TRBJ1-6; no clear D gene. CDR1 is MGHRA and CDR2 is YSYEKL in the germline V gene. The CDR3 spans 14 residues. V was shortened by 1 base and J by 6 bases, with 7 bases between the two germline ends. The CDR3 loop is CASSQAQLNSPLHF. For the CDR3, the DNA is TGCGCCAGCAGCCAAGCGCAGCTTAATTCACCCCTCCACTTT.

This rearrangement joins TRBV11-2 to TRBJ2-5; 8 nucleotides align to TRBD2. The CDR3 runs 15 residues. The ends lost 4 bases at V and 4 bases at J; junction bases unmatched: 8. Germline CDR1 is SGHAT and CDR2 is FQNNGV. The chain's CDR3 is CASSYSGNTRETQYF. In nucleotides, the CDR3 is TGTGCCAGCAGCTATAGCGGGAATACTAGAGAGACCCAGTACTTC. Full variable domain (remainder filled in from reference TRBV11-2 and TRBJ2-5): EAGVAQSPRYKIIEKRQSVAFWCNPISGHATLYWYQQILGQGPKLLIQFQNNGVVDDSQLPKDRFSAERLKGVDSTLKIQPAKLEDSAVYLCASSYSGNTRETQYFGPGTRLLVL.

The chain joins TRBV25-1 to TRBJ1-5, with D uncertain. This CDR3 contains 14 residues. V was pared by 3 bases and J by 2 bases, with 8 bases between. CDR1 is MGHDK and CDR2 is SYGVNS in the germline V gene. The CDR3 DNA is TGTGCCAGCAGTGACACTGGGGGCAATCAGCCCCAGCATTTT. Its protein product is CASSDTGGNQPQHF.

The chain carries TRBV28 and TRBJ2-3; no clear D gene. Germline V lookup: CDR1 MDHEN, CDR2 SYDVKM. Trimming left V 3 bases short and J 2 bases short, with 12 bases between. CDR3 length: 15 amino acids. The CDR3 sequence: CASSFRQSTTDTQYF. CDR3 bases: TGTGCCAGCAGTTTCCGGCAAAGCACCACAGATACGCAGTATTTT. The full variable domain, rest sourced from reference TRBV28 and TRBJ2-3, is DVKVTQSSRYLVKRTGEKVFLECVQDMDHENMFWYRQDPGLGLRLIYFSYDVKMKEKGDIPEGYSVSREKKERFSLILESASTNQTSMYLCASSFRQSTTDTQYFGPGTRLTVL.

The chain couples TRBV7-2 to TRBJ2-7; TRBD2 aligns across 9 bases. From germline, CDR1 is SGHTA and CDR2 FQGNSA. The CDR3 is 16 amino acids. Trimming took 2 bases from V and 0 from J; bases not matched to a gene: 5. The CDR3 region is CASSLRSGGHSYEQYF. CDR3 coding DNA: TGTGCCAGCAGCTTAAGGAGCGGGGGGCACTCCTACGAGCAGTACTTC.

The V gene is TRBV5-1, the J gene TRBJ2-7; D might be TRBD1 (6 bases). The germline V and J ends were trimmed by 4 bases and 0 bases, with 11 bases remaining between them. CDR3 size: 14 residues. Germline V CDR1 and CDR2: SGHRS, YFSETQ. CDR3 in DNA: TGCGCCAGCAGCAAGGACAGCCGCTCCTACGAGCAGTACTTC. It specifies CASSKDSRSYEQYF. The full variable domain, rest sourced from reference TRBV5-1 and TRBJ2-7, is KAGVTQTPRYLIKTRGQQVTLSCSPISGHRSVSWYQQTPGQGLQFLFEYFSETQRNKGNFPGRFSGRQFSNSRSEMNVSTLELGDSALYLCASSKDSRSYEQYFGPGTRLTVT.

This chain connects TRBV2 to TRBJ1-2; 7 positions agree with TRBD1. The CDR3 runs to 14 residues. V dropped 8 bases and J dropped 2; count of bases not matched to a gene: 8. The germline V gene encodes CDR1 SNHLY and CDR2 FYNNEI. CDR3 protein: CASEWETGNYGYTF. The CDR3 DNA sequence: TGTGCCAGCGAGTGGGAGACAGGGAACTATGGCTACACCTTC.

V gene TRBV3-1 (or the pseudogene TRBV3-2) combines with J gene TRBJ1-3; D is uncertain. With 4 bases removed from V and 0 bases from J, the gap between germline ends came to 4 bases. The CDR3 contains 13 residues. Germline values: CDR1 LGHDT, CDR2 YNNKEL (reference sequence). As DNA, the CDR3 is TGTGCCAGCAGCCTAGGCTCTGGAAACACCATATATTTT. Its protein is CASSLGSGNTIYF.

This clone is a singleton in its sample. V and J are TRBV5-1 and TRBJ2-3, with D unclear. V was pared by 2 bases and J by 5 bases, with 12 bases between. The CDR3 is 14 amino acids. Germline CDR1 is SGHRS and CDR2 is YFSETQ. The CDR3 region is CASSLGHRLDTQYF. The CDR3 region has the DNA TGCGCCAGCAGCTTAGGGCACAGATTAGATACGCAGTATTTT.

This chain joins TRBV15 and TRBJ2-2, with D maybe TRBD1 (7 bases). Germline CDR1 reads LNHNV; CDR2 reads YYDKDF (reference sequence). This CDR3 region has 14 residues. Trimming took 8 bases from V and 2 from J, leaving 12 bases between them. This CDR3 is CATRGTANTGELFF. CDR3 DNA: TGTGCCACCCGGGGGACAGCTAACACCGGGGAGCTGTTTTTT.